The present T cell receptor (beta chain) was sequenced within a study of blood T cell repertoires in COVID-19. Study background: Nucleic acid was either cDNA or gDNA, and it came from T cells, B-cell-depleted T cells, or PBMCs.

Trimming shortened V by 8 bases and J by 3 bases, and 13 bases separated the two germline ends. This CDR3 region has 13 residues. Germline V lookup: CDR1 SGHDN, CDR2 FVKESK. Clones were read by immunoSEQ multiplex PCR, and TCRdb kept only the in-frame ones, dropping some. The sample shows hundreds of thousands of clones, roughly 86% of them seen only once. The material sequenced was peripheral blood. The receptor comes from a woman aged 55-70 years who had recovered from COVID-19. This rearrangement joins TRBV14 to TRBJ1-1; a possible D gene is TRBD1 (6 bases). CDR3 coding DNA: TGTGCCAGCGCTGGGACACTTTACACTGAAGCTTTCTTT. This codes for CASAGTLYTEAFF. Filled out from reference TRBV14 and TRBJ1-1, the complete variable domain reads EAGVTQFPSHSVIEKGQTVTLRCDPISGHDNLYWYRRVMGKEIKFLLHFVKESKQDESGMPNNRFLAERTGGTYSTLKVQPAELEDSGVYFCASAGTLYTEAFFGQGTRLTVV.